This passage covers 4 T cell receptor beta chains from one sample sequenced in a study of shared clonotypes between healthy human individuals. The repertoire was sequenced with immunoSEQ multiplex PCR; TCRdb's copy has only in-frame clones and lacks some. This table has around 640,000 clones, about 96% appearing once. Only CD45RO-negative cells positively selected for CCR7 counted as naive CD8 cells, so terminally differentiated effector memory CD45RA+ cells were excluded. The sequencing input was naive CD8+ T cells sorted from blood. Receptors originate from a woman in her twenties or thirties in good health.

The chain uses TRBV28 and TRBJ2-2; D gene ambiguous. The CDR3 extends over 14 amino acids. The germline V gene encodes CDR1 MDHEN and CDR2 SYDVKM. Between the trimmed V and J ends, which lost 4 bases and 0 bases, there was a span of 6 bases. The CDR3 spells CASSSFTNTGELFF. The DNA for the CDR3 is TGTGCCAGCAGTTCCTTCACGAACACCGGGGAGCTGTTTTTT.

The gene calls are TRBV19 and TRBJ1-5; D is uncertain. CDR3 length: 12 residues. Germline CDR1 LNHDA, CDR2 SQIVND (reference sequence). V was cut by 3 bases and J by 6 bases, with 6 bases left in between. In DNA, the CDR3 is TGTGCCAGTAGTATTATGGGTCAGCCCCAGCATTTT. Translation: CASSIMGQPQHF.

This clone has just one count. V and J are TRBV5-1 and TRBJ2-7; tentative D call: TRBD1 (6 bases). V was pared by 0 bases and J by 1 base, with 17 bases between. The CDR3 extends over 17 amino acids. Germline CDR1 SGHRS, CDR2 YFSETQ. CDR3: CASSLEDSGSESYEQYF. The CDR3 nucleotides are TGCGCCAGCAGCTTGGAGGACAGCGGCAGTGAGTCCTACGAGCAGTACTTC.

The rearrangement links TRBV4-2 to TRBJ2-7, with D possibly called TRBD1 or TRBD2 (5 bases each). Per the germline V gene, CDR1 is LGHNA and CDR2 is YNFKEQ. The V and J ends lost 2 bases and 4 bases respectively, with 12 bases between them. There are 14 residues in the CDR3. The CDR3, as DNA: TGTGCCAGCAGCCAAAGCCTTGGGGGTTACGAGCAGTACTTC. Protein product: CASSQSLGGYEQYF.